This T cell receptor beta chain was sequenced for a study of identical twins. Study-wide points: Abundant cord blood beta clonotypes carried fewer insertions; memory repertoires showed none.

The CDR3 has 14 amino acids. With 6 bases removed from V and 5 bases from J, the gap between germline ends came to 14 bases. Among all donors, each was a healthy Caucasian. TCRdb reprocessed the 5' RACE reads via MiXCR and lists one record per CDR3 protein. The data contain fewer than 550,000 distinct CDR3 sequences, 13% to 15% of them singletons. This clonotype turned up a few times. Its antigen is not known. Separately, the same data were catalogued under a study of yellow fever vaccine responses in identical twins.

Specimen: CD4+ T cells sorted from blood. The TCR was taken from a woman aged 18-30 years in good health. The V gene is TRBV12-3 or TRBV12-4, the J gene TRBJ2-4; the D gene is possibly TRBD1 (6 bases). This CDR3 is CASSADRKQNIQYF. For the CDR3, the DNA is TGTGCCAGCAGCGCGGACAGAAAGCAAAACATTCAGTACTTC.